A single sample gave rise to the 18 T cell receptor beta chains below, sequenced in a study of blood T cell repertoires in COVID-19. Sequencing used immunoSEQ multiplex PCR; TCRdb keeps in-frame clones, though not all of them. The sample holds approximately 54,000 clones, 85% to 90% seen once. The sample taken for sequencing was peripheral blood. The receptors here all came from a man older than 75 with active COVID-19.

The chain has TRBV7-2 and TRBJ2-3; D is undetermined. Trimming pared 4 bases from V and 6 bases from J, leaving 11 bases between. CDR1 is SGHTA and CDR2 is FQGNSA in the germline V gene. This CDR3 has 13 amino acids. CDR3 nucleotide sequence: TGTGCCAGCAGCTCGCGTTTTCGGGATACGCAGTATTTT. This translates into CASSSRFRDTQYF.

This chain links TRBV15 with TRBJ2-5, with a possible D match to TRBD2 (7 bases). Between the trimmed V and J ends, which lost 1 base and 5 bases, there was a span of 17 bases. Germline CDR1 reads LNHNV; CDR2 reads YYDKDF (reference sequence). The CDR3 is 16 residues long. The CDR3: CATSRVGGGLLETQYF. The DNA for the CDR3 is TGTGCCACCAGCAGAGTCGGCGGGGGCCTCCTGGAGACCCAGTACTTC.

This clone was counted between two and nine times. CDR3 bases: TGTGCCTGGAGTGTAGGAGGACAGGCCCAAGAGACCCAGTACTTC. Amino acid sequence: CAWSVGGQAQETQYF. V is TRBV30 and J is TRBJ2-5; the match to TRBD1 covers 7 bases. The CDR3 is made up of 15 amino acids. With 0 bases clipped from V and 1 base from J, the junction kept 5 bases outside the gene matches. Germline V gene sequence: CDR1 GTSNPN, CDR2 SVGIG (reference sequence).

The chain employs TRBV20-1 and TRBJ2-2; the match to TRBD1 covers 10 bases. The length of the CDR3 is 16 residues. The germline gives CDR1 DFQATT, CDR2 SNEGSKA (reference sequence). With 3 bases clipped from V and 6 bases from J, the junction kept 10 bases outside the gene matches. The CDR3 here is CSASRGTGEFAGELFF. Written as DNA, the CDR3 is TGCAGTGCTAGTCGGGGGACAGGGGAATTCGCCGGGGAGCTGTTTTTT.

The chain links TRBV11-3 to TRBJ2-5, with D uncertain. In germline, CDR1 is SGHNT, CDR2 YENEEA. Trimming removed 6 bases at V and 4 bases at J, with 12 bases between. The CDR3 has 13 residues. The CDR3 sequence is CASSQSNGETQYF. The CDR3, as DNA: TGTGCCAGCAGTCAATCTAATGGAGAGACCCAGTACTTC.

This chain links TRBV10-3 with TRBJ2-7; 11 bases match TRBD2. CDR1 is ENHRY, CDR2 SYGVKD, per germline. The trim removed 7 bases at V and 4 bases at J, leaving 18 bases unmatched. The CDR3 extends over 18 amino acids. CDR3 in amino acids: CAIKSSGTSGLRVYEQYF. In DNA form, the CDR3 reads TGTGCCATCAAAAGCAGCGGGACTAGCGGTTTGAGGGTATACGAGCAGTACTTC.

This clone was counted a few times. This sequence joins TRBV19 and TRBJ1-5, with a tentative D call TRBD1 (5 bases). The CDR3 contains 13 residues. The V end was cut by 7 bases, the J end by 4 bases, with 11 bases between. Germline lookup yields CDR1 LNHDA and CDR2 SQIVND (reference sequence). The CDR3: CASKSTVNQPQHF. The DNA of the CDR3 is TGTGCCAGTAAGTCGACAGTTAATCAGCCCCAGCATTTT.

This clone occurred once. The chain links TRBV15 to TRBJ2-1; perhaps TRBD2 as D (7 bases). The ends were cut back, 5 bases at V and 9 bases at J, with 17 bases in the middle. CDR1 and CDR2 from the germline V gene are LNHNV and YYDKDF (reference sequence). CDR3 length: 14 amino acids. CDR3 DNA sequence: TGTGCCACCAGCGACTACCGGGGGGCGAGTGAGCAGTTCTTC. It specifies CATSDYRGASEQFF.

The chain carries TRBV3-1 (or the pseudogene TRBV3-2) and TRBJ2-5; maybe TRBD1 (5 bases). This CDR3 spans 15 amino acids. The V gene lost 4 bases and the J gene lost 4 bases, with 16 bases spanning the gap. Germline V lookup: CDR1 LGHDT, CDR2 YNNKEL (reference sequence). In nucleotides, the CDR3 is TGTGCCAGCAGCCGATCAGGGCTCGGATCAGAGACCCAGTACTTC. Its protein product is CASSRSGLGSETQYF.

The chain has TRBV28 and TRBJ1-4; D is unresolved. V shed 2 bases and J shed 4 bases, with 8 bases lying between them. The germline V gene has CDR1 MDHEN and CDR2 SYDVKM. This CDR3 comprises 14 residues. CDR3 sequence (DNA): TGTGCCAGCAGTTTAACCCCCAGTAATGAAAAACTGTTTTTT. Translating it yields CASSLTPSNEKLFF.

The V call is TRBV19, the J call TRBJ1-1, with TRBD1 identical over 10 bases. The CDR3 is made up of 14 amino acids. V was clipped by 6 bases and J by 7 bases; unmatched bases: 8. Per germline, CDR1 LNHDA and CDR2 SQIVND (reference sequence). CDR3 region: CASRRQGAVGEAFF. The CDR3 nucleotides are TGTGCCAGTAGACGACAGGGGGCTGTGGGTGAAGCTTTCTTT.

The gene calls are TRBV19 and TRBJ2-2, with 7 bases lining up with TRBD2. The CDR3 length is 16 residues. Per germline, CDR1 LNHDA and CDR2 SQIVND (reference sequence). V lost 7 bases, J lost 0 bases, and 8 bases stayed unmatched. The CDR3 region is CASTSGIGTNTGELFF. CDR3 sequence (DNA): TGTGCCAGTACCAGCGGGATAGGGACGAACACCGGGGAGCTGTTTTTT.

The rearrangement links TRBV7-8 to TRBJ2-2; D gene unclear. Germline CDR1 is SGHVS and CDR2 is FQNEAQ. There are 16 residues in the CDR3. Trimming left V 1 base short and J 1 base short, with 10 bases between. The CDR3 is CASSLGLRQNTGELFF. CDR3 DNA: TGTGCCAGCAGCTTAGGGTTGCGGCAGAACACCGGGGAGCTGTTTTTT.

The chain combines TRBV18 with TRBJ2-7; 8 bases are a match to TRBD1. Trimming at V came to 3 bases and at J to 5 bases, leaving 9 bases not matched to a gene. The CDR3 has 15 amino acids. Germline V gene data show CDR1 as KGHSH and CDR2 as LQKENI. The CDR3 DNA reads as TGTGCCAGCTCACCCAGACAGGGGATTTTACACGAGCAGTACTTC. This codes for CASSPRQGILHEQYF.

The CDR3 spells CASSTSGSSYEQYF. The DNA for the CDR3 is TGTGCCAGTAGTACTAGCGGAAGCTCCTACGAGCAGTACTTC. The chain links TRBV19 to TRBJ2-7, with 7 bases aligning to TRBD2. This CDR3 contains 14 residues. The germline V gene has CDR1 LNHDA and CDR2 SQIVND (reference sequence). The V and J ends lost 4 bases and 0 bases, in that order; junction bases with no gene match: 3.

The table lists this clone with a count of one. The chain has TRBV4-2 and TRBJ2-3; TRBD2 agrees at 8 bases. Germline-derived CDR1 and CDR2 are LGHNA and YNFKEQ. This CDR3 has 22 amino acids. The J segment lost 6 bases and the V segment lost 0 bases, leaving 26 bases of the junction unmatched. The CDR3 reads CASSQDPGSGGAVGGFMDTQYF. For the CDR3, the DNA is TGTGCCAGCAGCCAAGACCCCGGGTCGGGAGGGGCTGTCGGGGGGTTTATGGATACGCAGTATTTT.

V is TRBV2 and J is TRBJ2-7; 9 nucleotides agree with TRBD2. Germline values: CDR1 SNHLY, CDR2 FYNNEI. CDR3 length: 13 residues. The V gene end was trimmed by 6 bases and the J gene end by 3 bases; junction bases not matched to a gene: 3. The CDR3 DNA reads as TGTGCCAGCAGGGTTAGCGGGAGCTACGAGCAGTACTTC. It yields the protein CASRVSGSYEQYF.

V gene TRBV7-2 combines with J gene TRBJ2-1; 10 bases align to TRBD2. The V gene end was trimmed by 2 bases and the J gene end by 5 bases; junction bases not matched to a gene: 3. This CDR3 has 15 amino acids. Germline assignment: CDR1 SGHTA and CDR2 FQGNSA. CDR3 DNA sequence: TGTGCCAGCAGCTTATCCCTAGCGGGAGACAATGAGCAGTTCTTC. Translating gives CASSLSLAGDNEQFF.